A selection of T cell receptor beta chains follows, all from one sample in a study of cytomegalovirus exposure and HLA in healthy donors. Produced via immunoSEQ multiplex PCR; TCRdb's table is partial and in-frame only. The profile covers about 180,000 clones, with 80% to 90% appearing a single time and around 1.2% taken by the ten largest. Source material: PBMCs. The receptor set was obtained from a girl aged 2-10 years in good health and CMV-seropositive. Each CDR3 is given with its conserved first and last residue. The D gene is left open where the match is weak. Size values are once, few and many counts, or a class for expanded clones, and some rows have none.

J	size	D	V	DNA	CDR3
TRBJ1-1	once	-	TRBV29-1	TGCAGCGTTGAAGATCATAAGCAGGCCATGAACACTGAAGCTTTCTTT	CSVEDHKQAMNTEAFF
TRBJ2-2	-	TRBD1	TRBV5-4	TGTGCCAGCAGCTCCCCGCAGGGGACAGGGTTGGCCGGGGAGCTGTTTTTT	CASSSPQGTGLAGELFF
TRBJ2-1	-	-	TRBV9	TGTGCCAGCAGCGCGACAATAGGCTATGAGCAGTTCTTC	CASSATIGYEQFF
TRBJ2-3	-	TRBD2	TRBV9	TGTGCCAGCAGCTCCATAGCGGGAGGGCACAAGACAGATACGCAGTATTTT	CASSSIAGGHKTDTQYF
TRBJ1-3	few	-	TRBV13	TGTGCCAGCAGCTTGGTAGATTCTGGAAACACCATATATTTT	CASSLVDSGNTIYF
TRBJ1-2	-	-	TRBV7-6	TGTGCCAGCAGTCCCAACATACAGGGACATGGCTACACCTTC	CASSPNIQGHGYTF
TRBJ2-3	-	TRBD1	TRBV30	TGTGCCTGGAGTGTACAGGGGACCTCTAGCACAGATACGCAGTATTTT	CAWSVQGTSSTDTQYF
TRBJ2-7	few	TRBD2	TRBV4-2	TGTGCCAGCAGCCAAGAGGCCCGGACTAGCTTCGAGCAGTACTTC	CASSQEARTSFEQYF
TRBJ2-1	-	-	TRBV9	TGTGCCAGCAGCGTTATTCCTGGACATGGCTACAATGAGCAGTTCTTC	CASSVIPGHGYNEQFF
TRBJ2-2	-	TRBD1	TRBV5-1	TGCGCCAGCAGCCGTACCGGGACAGGGACCACCGGGGAGCTGTTTTTT	CASSRTGTGTTGELFF
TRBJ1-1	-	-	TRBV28	TGTGCCAGCAGTCTCTCCTGGCCAAACACTGAAGCTTTCTTT	CASSLSWPNTEAFF
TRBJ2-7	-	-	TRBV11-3	TGTGCCAGCAGCTGGGGGGCCTACGAGCAGTACTTC	CASSWGAYEQYF
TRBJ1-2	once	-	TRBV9	TGTGCCAGCAGCGTAGGTCCAGGGACTTATGGCTACACCTTC	CASSVGPGTYGYTF
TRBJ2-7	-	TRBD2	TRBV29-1	TGCAGCCTCCTCACTTCTAGCGGGGCGGACTCCTACGAGCAGTACTTC	CSLLTSSGADSYEQYF
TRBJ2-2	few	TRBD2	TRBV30	TGTGCCTGGAGTGTCACTAGCGGGACTTTCGGGGAGCTGTTTTTT	CAWSVTSGTFGELFF
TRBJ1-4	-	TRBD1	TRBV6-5	TGTGCCAGCAGCTACCGGGACAGGGCAACTAATGAAAAACTGTTTTTT	CASSYRDRATNEKLFF
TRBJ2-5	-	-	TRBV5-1	TGCGCCAGCAGCTTGGCAGGGGATATTCGAGAGACCCAGTACTTC	CASSLAGDIRETQYF
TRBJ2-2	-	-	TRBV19	TGTGCCACCCAAACTTCGGTAATATCGACCGGGGAGCTGTTTTTT	CATQTSVISTGELFF
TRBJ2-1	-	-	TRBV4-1	TGCGCCAGCAGCCTAGGGGACTTGAACTCCTACAATGAGCAGTTCTTC	CASSLGDLNSYNEQFF
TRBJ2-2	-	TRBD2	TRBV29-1	TGCAGCGCCCAGACTTCAGCGGGGGGCCCCTTCTCTAACACCGGGGAGCTGTTTTTT	CSAQTSAGGPFSNTGELFF
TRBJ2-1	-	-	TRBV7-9	TGTGCCAGCAGCGAGACTAGTGGCGATGAGCAGTTCTTC	CASSETSGDEQFF
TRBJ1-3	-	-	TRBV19	TGTGCCAGTAGACGGGGGGACTCTGGAAACACCATATATTTT	CASRRGDSGNTIYF
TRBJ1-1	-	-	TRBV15	TGTGCCACCAGCATCGACCAGGGGTACACTGAAGCTTTCTTT	CATSIDQGYTEAFF
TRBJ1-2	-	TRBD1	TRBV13	TGTGCCAGCAGCTTCAACAGGGGTTTTCAAGCGAGTGGCTACACCTTC	CASSFNRGFQASGYTF
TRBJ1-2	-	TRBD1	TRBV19	TGTGCCAGTAGCCCCTCCACAGGGGCTAACTATGGCTACACCTTC	CASSPSTGANYGYTF
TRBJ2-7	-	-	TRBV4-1	TGCGCCAGCAGCCAAGTAGGGGAAAGAGAGAGAGATTACGAGCAGTACTTC	CASSQVGERERDYEQYF
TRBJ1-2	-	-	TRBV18	TGTGCCAGCTCACCGTGGCAGGGCTTGGACTATGGCTACACCTTC	CASSPWQGLDYGYTF
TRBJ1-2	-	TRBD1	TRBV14	TGTGCCAGCAGCCAAGGGTGGACAGGGTATGGCTACACCTTC	CASSQGWTGYGYTF
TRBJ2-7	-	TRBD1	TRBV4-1	TGCGCGAGTTCACGTCGGGACAGGGAACACGGGCAGTACTTC	CASSRRDREHGQYF
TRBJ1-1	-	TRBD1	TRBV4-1	TGCGCCAGCAGCCAAGAGCAGACAGGGGGCCCGACGAACACTGAAGCTTTCTTT	CASSQEQTGGPTNTEAFF
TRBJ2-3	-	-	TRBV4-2	TGTGCCAGCAGCCCGCTAGGGGCTGGCACAGATACGCAGTATTTT	CASSPLGAGTDTQYF
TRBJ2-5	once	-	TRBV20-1	TGCAGTGTTGAGGCTAGAGAGACCCAGTACTTC	CSVEARETQYF
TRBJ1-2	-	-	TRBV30	TGTGCCTGGAGTGTCTCTTACTATGGCTACACCTTC	CAWSVSYYGYTF
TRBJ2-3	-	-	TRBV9	TGTGCCAGCAGCCTTCAGGTCCGCACAGATACGCAGTATTTT	CASSLQVRTDTQYF
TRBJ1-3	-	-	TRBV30	TGTGCCTGGATGTGGGCGAGCTCTGGAAACACCATATATTTT	CAWMWASSGNTIYF
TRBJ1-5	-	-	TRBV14	TGTGCCAGCAGCCAAGATCGCGGGCCCCAGCATTTT	CASSQDRGPQHF
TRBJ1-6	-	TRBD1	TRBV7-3	TGTGCCAGCAGCTTACGGGACAGATCTTCACCCCTCCACTTT	CASSLRDRSSPLHF
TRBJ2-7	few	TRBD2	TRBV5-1	TGCGCCAGCAGCGAGCGGGAGGGCTACGAGCAGTACTTC	CASSEREGYEQYF
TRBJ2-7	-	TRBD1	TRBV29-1	TGCAGCGTTGACACAGGGGGGTCCTACGAGCAGTACTTC	CSVDTGGSYEQYF
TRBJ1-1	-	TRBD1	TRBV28	TGTGCCAGCAGTTTAATAAGGACAGGGTGGGAGGACACTGAAGCTTTCTTT	CASSLIRTGWEDTEAFF
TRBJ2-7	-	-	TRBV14	TGTGCCAGCAGCCTCCTAGACGAGCAGTACTTC	CASSLLDEQYF
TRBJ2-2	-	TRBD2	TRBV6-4	TGTGCCAGCAGTGTAGCGGGGGACACCGGGGAGCTGTTTTTT	CASSVAGDTGELFF
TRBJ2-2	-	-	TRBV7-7	TGTGCCAGCAGCTTAGGCTCCCCAGGGGATGCCGGGGAGCTGTTTTTT	CASSLGSPGDAGELFF
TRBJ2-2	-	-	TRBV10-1	TGCGCCAGCAGGAAAAGCCGGGACAATAACACCGGGGAGCTGTTTTTT	CASRKSRDNNTGELFF
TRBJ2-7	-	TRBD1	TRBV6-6	TGTGCCAGCAGTCAGGGGACAGTCTACGAGCAGTACTTC	CASSQGTVYEQYF
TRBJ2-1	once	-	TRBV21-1	TGTGCCAGCAGTCTCACTCCCGGGACTAGCGGGCTGAATGAGCAGTTCTTC	CASSLTPGTSGLNEQFF
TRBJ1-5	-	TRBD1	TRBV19	TGTGCCAGTAGTCCCAGGACAGGGGGCGGACAGCCCCAGCATTTT	CASSPRTGGGQPQHF
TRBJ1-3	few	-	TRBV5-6	TGTGCCAGCAGCTTACAAGGCGGGGACACCATATATTTT	CASSLQGGDTIYF